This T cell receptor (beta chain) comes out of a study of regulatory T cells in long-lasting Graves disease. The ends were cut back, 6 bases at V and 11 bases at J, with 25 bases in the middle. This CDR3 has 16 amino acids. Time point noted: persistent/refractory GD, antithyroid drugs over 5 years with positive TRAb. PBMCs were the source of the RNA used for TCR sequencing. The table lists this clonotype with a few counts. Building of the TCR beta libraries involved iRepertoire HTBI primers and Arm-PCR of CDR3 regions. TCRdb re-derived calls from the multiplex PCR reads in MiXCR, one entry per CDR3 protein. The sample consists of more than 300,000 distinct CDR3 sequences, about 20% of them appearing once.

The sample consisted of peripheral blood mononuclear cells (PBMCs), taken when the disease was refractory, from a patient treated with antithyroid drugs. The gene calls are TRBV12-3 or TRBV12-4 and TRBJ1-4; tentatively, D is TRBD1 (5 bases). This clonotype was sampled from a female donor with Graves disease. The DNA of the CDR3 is TGTGCCAGCAGATATACCCCGGGACTCGTATCGGCGAAACTGTTTTTT. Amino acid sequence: CASRYTPGLVSAKLFF.